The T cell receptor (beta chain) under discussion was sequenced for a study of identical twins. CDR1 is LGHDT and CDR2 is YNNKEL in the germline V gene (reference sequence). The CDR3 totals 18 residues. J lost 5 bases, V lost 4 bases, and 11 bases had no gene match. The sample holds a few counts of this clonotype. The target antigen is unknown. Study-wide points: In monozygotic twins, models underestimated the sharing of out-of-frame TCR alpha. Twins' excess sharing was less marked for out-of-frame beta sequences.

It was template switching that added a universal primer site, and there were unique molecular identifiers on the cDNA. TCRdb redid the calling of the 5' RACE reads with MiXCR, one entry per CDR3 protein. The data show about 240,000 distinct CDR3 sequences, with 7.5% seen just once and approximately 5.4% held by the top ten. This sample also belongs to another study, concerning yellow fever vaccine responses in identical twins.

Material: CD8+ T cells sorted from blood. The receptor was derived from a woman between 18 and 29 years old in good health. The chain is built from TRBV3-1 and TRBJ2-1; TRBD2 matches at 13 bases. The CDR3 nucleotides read TGTGCCAGCAGCCGTAGACTAGCGGGGGGCCAACCTCACAATGAGCAGTTCTTC. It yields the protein CASSRRLAGGQPHNEQFF.